The 2 T cell receptor beta chains given below trace back to one sample, sequenced in a study of T cells in Graves' hyperthyroidism and ophthalmopathy. Researchers took RNA transcripts and amplified the TCR beta CDR3 regions from them. An initial round of RT-PCR targeting the TCR CDR3 relied on the HTBI primer set. TCRdb called the multiplex PCR reads again in MiXCR, with one record for every CDR3 protein. Among over 300,000 distinct CDR3 sequences listed, approximately 13% were seen once. Sequencing was done on a sample of blood. The receptors derive from a woman aged 55-69 years with Graves' hyperthyroidism.

This clonotype was found many times. The chain recombines TRBV12-3 or TRBV12-4 with TRBJ2-7, with TRBD2 matching over 13 bases. The CDR3 is 15 residues long. V was clipped by 6 bases and J by 5 bases; unmatched bases: 7. CDR3 sequence (DNA): TGTGCCAGCAGCCTGGGACTAGCGGGAACCCACGAGCAGTACTTC. Its translation: CASSLGLAGTHEQYF.

The sample holds many counts of this clonotype. V and J are TRBV12-3 or TRBV12-4 and TRBJ2-7, with 8 bases lining up with TRBD2. J lost 4 bases, V lost 0 bases, and 11 bases had no gene match. The CDR3 is made up of 17 amino acids. CDR3 amino acids: CASSLALSREGQYEQYF. The CDR3 DNA reads TGTGCCAGCAGTTTAGCGCTCTCCCGGGAGGGCCAGTACGAGCAGTACTTC.